Each of the 5 T cell receptor beta chains below was sequenced from the same sample in a study of blood T cell repertoires in COVID-19. Clones were sequenced by immunoSEQ multiplex PCR, and TCRdb holds only the in-frame ones, with some missing. The table shows about 97,000 clones, with 87% occurring only once. Sequenced sample: peripheral blood. The receptors stem from a man in his fifties or sixties with active COVID-19.

The chain couples TRBV23-1 to TRBJ1-5, with 8 positions matching TRBD1. TRBV23-1 is recorded as an ORF, its role being uncertain. V lost 0 bases to trimming and J lost 9 bases; unmatched junction nucleotides: 13. The CDR3 is made up of 17 amino acids. The DNA of the CDR3 is TGCGCCAGCAGTCAATCGGGGACAGGCCCTCCGGTGCGGCCCCAGCATTTT. It encodes CASSQSGTGPPVRPQHF.

This chain uses TRBV7-9 with TRBJ2-7; a weak D match, TRBD2 (5 bases). CDR1 and CDR2 from the germline V gene are SEHNR and FQNEAQ (reference sequence). The CDR3 is 15 residues long. Trimming removed 4 bases from V and 1 base from J, with 14 bases in between. The CDR3 sequence is CASSSYRGWSYEQYF. For the CDR3, the DNA is TGTGCCAGCAGCTCATACAGAGGGTGGTCCTACGAGCAGTACTTC.

V usage is TRBV6-2 or TRBV6-3 and J usage is TRBJ1-1; tentative D call: TRBD1 (6 bases). The CDR3 consists of 12 residues. The germline V gene has CDR1 MNHEY and CDR2 SVGEGT. Deletions cut 2 bases from V and 10 bases from J, with 11 bases between. The CDR3 spells CASSYPQGSAFF. The CDR3 bases are TGTGCCAGCAGTTACCCTCAGGGGTCAGCTTTCTTT.

This clone occurred once. The chain recombines TRBV9 with TRBJ2-1, with D possibly matching TRBD2 (5 bases). The V and J ends lost 0 bases and 4 bases respectively, with 8 bases between them. This CDR3 has 14 residues. Germline loops: CDR1 SGDLS, CDR2 YYNGEE. The CDR3 DNA follows: TGTGCCAGCAGCGTAGGATCGGGGTACAATGAGCAGTTCTTC. Amino acids: CASSVGSGYNEQFF.

This clone was counted a few times. The CDR3: CASSSAATNTGELFF. The CDR3 bases are TGTGCCAGCAGCTCAGCGGCGACTAACACCGGGGAGCTGTTTTTT. The chain combines TRBV7-2 with TRBJ2-2; a possible D gene is TRBD2 (5 bases). CDR1 is SGHTA, CDR2 FQGNSA, per germline. There are 15 residues in the CDR3. Trimming removed 4 bases from V and 2 bases from J, with 11 bases in between.